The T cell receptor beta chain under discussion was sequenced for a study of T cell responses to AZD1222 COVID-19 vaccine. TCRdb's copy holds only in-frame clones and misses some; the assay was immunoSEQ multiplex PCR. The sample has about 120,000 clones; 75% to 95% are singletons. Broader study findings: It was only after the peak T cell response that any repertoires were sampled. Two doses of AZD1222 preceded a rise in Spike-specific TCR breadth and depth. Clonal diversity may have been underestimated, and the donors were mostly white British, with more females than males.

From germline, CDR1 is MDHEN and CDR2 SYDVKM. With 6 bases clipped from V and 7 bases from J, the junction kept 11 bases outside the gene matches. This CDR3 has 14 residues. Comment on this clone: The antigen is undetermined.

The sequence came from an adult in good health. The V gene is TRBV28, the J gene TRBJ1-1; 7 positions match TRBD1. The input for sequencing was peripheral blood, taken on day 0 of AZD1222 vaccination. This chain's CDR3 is CASSPTGSYLEAFF. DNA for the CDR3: TGTGCCAGCAGCCCGACAGGGAGCTACCTTGAAGCTTTCTTT.